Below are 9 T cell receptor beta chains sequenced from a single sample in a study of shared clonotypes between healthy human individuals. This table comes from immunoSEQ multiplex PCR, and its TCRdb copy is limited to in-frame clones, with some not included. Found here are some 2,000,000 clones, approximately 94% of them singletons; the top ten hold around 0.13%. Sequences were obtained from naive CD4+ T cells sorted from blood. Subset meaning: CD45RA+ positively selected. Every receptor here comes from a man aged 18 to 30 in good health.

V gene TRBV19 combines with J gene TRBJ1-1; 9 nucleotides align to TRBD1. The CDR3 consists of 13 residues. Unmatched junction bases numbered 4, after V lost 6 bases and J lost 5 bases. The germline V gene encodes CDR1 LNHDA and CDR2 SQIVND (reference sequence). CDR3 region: CASSDRGRTEAFF. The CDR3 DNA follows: TGTGCCAGTAGCGACAGGGGGAGAACTGAAGCTTTCTTT.

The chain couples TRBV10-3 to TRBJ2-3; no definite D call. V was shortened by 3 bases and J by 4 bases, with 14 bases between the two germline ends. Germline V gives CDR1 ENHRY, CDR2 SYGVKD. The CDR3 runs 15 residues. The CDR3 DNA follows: TGTGCCATCAGTGACCAGGTCTTGAAACCAGATACGCAGTATTTT. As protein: CAISDQVLKPDTQYF.

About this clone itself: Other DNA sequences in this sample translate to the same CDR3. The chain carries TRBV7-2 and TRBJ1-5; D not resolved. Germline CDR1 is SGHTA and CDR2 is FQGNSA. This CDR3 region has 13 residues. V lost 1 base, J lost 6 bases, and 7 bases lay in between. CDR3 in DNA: TGTGCCAGCAGCTTAGGTCGGGTTCAGCCCCAGCATTTT. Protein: CASSLGRVQPQHF. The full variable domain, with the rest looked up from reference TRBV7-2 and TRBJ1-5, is GAGVSQSPSNKVTEKGKDVELRCDPISGHTALYWYRQSLGQGLEFLIYFQGNSAPDKSGLPSDRFSAERTGGSVSTLTIQRTQQEDSAVYLCASSLGRVQPQHFGDGTRLSIL.

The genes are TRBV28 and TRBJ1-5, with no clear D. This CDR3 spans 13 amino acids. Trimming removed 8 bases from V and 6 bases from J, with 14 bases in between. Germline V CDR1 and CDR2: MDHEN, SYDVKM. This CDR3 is CASGVLVGQPQHF. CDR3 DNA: TGTGCCAGCGGCGTCCTTGTGGGTCAGCCCCAGCATTTT. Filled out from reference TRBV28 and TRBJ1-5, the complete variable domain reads DVKVTQSSRYLVKRTGEKVFLECVQDMDHENMFWYRQDPGLGLRLIYFSYDVKMKEKGDIPEGYSVSREKKERFSLILESASTNQTSMYLCASGVLVGQPQHFGDGTRLSIL.

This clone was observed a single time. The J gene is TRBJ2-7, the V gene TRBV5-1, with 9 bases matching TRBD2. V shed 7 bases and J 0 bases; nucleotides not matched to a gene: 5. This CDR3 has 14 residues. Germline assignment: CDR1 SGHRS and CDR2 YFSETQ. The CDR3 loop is CASRTSADSYEQYF. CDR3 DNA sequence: TGCGCCAGCCGGACTAGCGCAGACTCCTACGAGCAGTACTTC.

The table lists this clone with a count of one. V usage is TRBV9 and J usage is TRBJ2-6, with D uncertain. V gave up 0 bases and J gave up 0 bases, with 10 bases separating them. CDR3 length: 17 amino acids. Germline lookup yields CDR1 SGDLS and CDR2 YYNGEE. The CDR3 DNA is TGTGCCAGCAGCGTAGGCGCCCGTAGCTCTGGGGCCAACGTCCTGACTTTC. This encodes CASSVGARSSGANVLTF.

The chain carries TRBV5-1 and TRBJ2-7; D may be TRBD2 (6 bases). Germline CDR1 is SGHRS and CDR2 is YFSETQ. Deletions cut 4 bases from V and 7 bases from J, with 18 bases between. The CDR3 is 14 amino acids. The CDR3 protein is CASSPVTGVREQYF. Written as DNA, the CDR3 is TGCGCCAGCAGCCCTGTGACGGGGGTGCGGGAGCAGTACTTC. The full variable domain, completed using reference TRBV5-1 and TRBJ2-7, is KAGVTQTPRYLIKTRGQQVTLSCSPISGHRSVSWYQQTPGQGLQFLFEYFSETQRNKGNFPGRFSGRQFSNSRSEMNVSTLELGDSALYLCASSPVTGVREQYFGPGTRLTVT.

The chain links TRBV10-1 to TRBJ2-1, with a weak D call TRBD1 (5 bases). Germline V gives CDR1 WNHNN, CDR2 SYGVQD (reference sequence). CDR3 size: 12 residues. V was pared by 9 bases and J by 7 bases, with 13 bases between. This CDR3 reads CASAAGLNEQFF. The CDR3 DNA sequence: TGCGCCAGTGCCGCAGGGTTGAATGAGCAGTTCTTC.

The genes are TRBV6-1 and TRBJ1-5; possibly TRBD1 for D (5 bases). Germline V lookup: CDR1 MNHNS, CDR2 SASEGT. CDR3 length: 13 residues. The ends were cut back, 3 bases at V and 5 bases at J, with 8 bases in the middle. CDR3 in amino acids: CASSDRVHQPQHF. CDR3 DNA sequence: TGTGCCAGCAGTGACAGGGTTCATCAGCCCCAGCATTTT.